This TCR beta chain was sequenced in a study of shared clonotypes between healthy human individuals. Overall study findings and caveats: Approximately 5% of naive CD4 clonotypes were shared across four donors.

TCRdb keeps only in-frame clones here, not all; method: immunoSEQ multiplex PCR. The sample lists approximately 1.9 million clones, roughly 93% occurring once. Positively selected for CCR7, the CD45RO-negative cells used as naive CD8 cells excluded terminally differentiated effector memory CD45RA+ cells. Deletions cut 0 bases from V and 3 bases from J, with 8 bases between. Germline assignment: CDR1 LNHNV and CDR2 YYDKDF (reference sequence). This CDR3 spans 14 amino acids. To note about this clone: The antigen is unknown.

The chain uses TRBV15 and TRBJ2-5; D ambiguous. Sequences were obtained from naive CD8+ T cells from PBMCs. The clonotype was recovered from a man between 18 and 35 years old in good health. Some clones in this sample may be carry-over from other donors' samples. The CDR3 DNA is TGTGCCACCAGCAGAGATTATGCTGAAGAGACCCAGTACTTC. Translation gives CATSRDYAEETQYF.